These 8 T cell receptor beta chains came from one sample sequenced in a study of cytomegalovirus exposure and HLA in healthy donors. The PCR used 60 Vbeta and 13 Jbeta primers. Libraries were prepared by immunoSEQ multiplex PCR; TCRdb keeps only in-frame clonotypes and omits some of them. The sample totals 200,000 to 250,000 clones. Sequencing was done on a sample of PBMCs. Receptors originate from a woman aged 25 to 45 in good health and CMV-seropositive.

The chain carries TRBV19 and TRBJ2-7; D ambiguous. This CDR3 has 14 amino acids. Trimming stripped 6 bases from V and 2 bases from J, with 14 bases between. The V gene's germline CDR1 is LNHDA and CDR2 SQIVND (reference sequence). This CDR3 is CASRDRGNTYEQYF. The CDR3 region has the DNA TGTGCCAGTAGGGATCGAGGCAATACCTACGAGCAGTACTTC.

The chain uses TRBV6-5 and TRBJ1-6; the match to TRBD1 covers 7 bases. V gave up 3 bases and J gave up 8 bases; unmatched junction bases: 10. The CDR3 contains 16 residues. Looked up from germline, CDR1 is MNHEY and CDR2 is SVGAGI. DNA for the CDR3: TGTGCCAGCAGTTATAAGTTTGGGACAGTATATTCACCCCTCCACTTT. It is translated as CASSYKFGTVYSPLHF.

The rearrangement uses TRBV9 and TRBJ2-7; the D gene is possibly TRBD2 (6 bases). This CDR3 comprises 16 residues. Between the trimmed V and J ends, which lost 3 bases and 0 bases, there was a span of 16 bases. In germline, CDR1 is SGDLS, CDR2 YYNGEE. CDR3 nucleotides: TGTGCCAGCAGCGCACACGGGGGTACCGACTCCTACGAGCAGTACTTC. Amino acids: CASSAHGGTDSYEQYF.

The CDR3 coding sequence is TGCGCCAGCAGCTTGCGCTCCGGACAGGGGAACACCGGGGAGCTGTTTTTT. As protein: CASSLRSGQGNTGELFF. The rearrangement uses TRBV5-1 and TRBJ2-2; TRBD1 agrees at 8 bases. This CDR3 is 17 amino acids long. CDR1 and CDR2 from the germline V gene are SGHRS and YFSETQ. The V segment lost 1 base and the J segment 1 base; nucleotides outside the gene matches: 6.

The chain combines TRBV6-5 with TRBJ2-5; possible D gene TRBD1, 6 bases. The CDR3 consists of 13 residues. Trimming took 6 bases from V and 2 from J, leaving 10 bases between them. Germline lookup yields CDR1 MNHEY and CDR2 SVGAGI. CDR3 nucleotides: TGTGCCAGCAGCACAGGGAATCAAGAGACCCAGTACTTC. Encoded protein: CASSTGNQETQYF.

This chain joins TRBV5-5 and TRBJ1-2; 8 bases line up with TRBD1. The CDR3 extends over 16 amino acids. The V and J ends lost 3 bases and 6 bases, in that order; junction bases with no gene match: 13. In germline, CDR1 is SGHKS, CDR2 YYEKEE (reference sequence). The CDR3 DNA is TGTGCCAGCAGCTCCGGACAGGGTACGAGGTTGGATGGCTACACCTTC. This gives the protein CASSSGQGTRLDGYTF.

J is TRBJ2-1 and V is TRBV11-2; TRBD1 might be the D (6 bases). CDR3 length equals 14 residues. Germline CDR1 SGHAT, CDR2 FQNNGV. With 6 bases removed from V and 6 bases from J, the gap between germline ends came to 15 bases. CDR3 region: CASRTEQGPNEQFF. CDR3 DNA sequence: TGTGCCAGCAGAACAGAACAGGGCCCCAATGAGCAGTTCTTC.

V and J are TRBV7-9 and TRBJ2-3, with a weak D call TRBD2 (6 bases). Germline-derived CDR1 and CDR2 are SEHNR and FQNEAQ (reference sequence). The CDR3 has 18 amino acids. Trimming stripped 6 bases from V and 2 bases from J, with 24 bases between. The chain's CDR3 is CASSHGKAGPLFTDTQYF. The CDR3 nucleotides are TGTGCCAGCAGTCATGGAAAAGCGGGCCCCCTATTCACAGATACGCAGTATTTT.